The clone carrying this T cell receptor (beta chain) was observed a few times. Its antigen is currently unknown. These data belong to a study of identical twins. The germline V gene has CDR1 SGHRS and CDR2 YFSETQ. J gave up 9 bases and V 0 bases, and 12 bases lay outside the gene matches. The CDR3 runs to 16 residues. Study observations and caveats: When twins shared out-of-frame alpha sequences, those sequences had excess low generation probability.

Template switching supplied a universal primer site; unique molecular identifiers were carried on the cDNA. TCRdb re-called the 5' RACE reads with MiXCR, one entry per CDR3 protein. The table shows roughly 690,000 distinct CDR3 sequences, with 21% occurring only once. The same data also went into a second study, on T cells expressing NK-cell markers. That source reports: In about six donors, dominant NKG2C+ clonotypes were about 1.0-8% of CD8+ T cells.

The chain couples TRBV5-1 to TRBJ2-1; 7 bases are shared with TRBD2. This clonotype was obtained from a woman under 30 in good health. Sequencing input: PBMCs. The CDR3 sequence: CASSLAGGSSTGEQFF. In DNA, the CDR3 is TGCGCCAGCAGCTTGGCCGGCGGGAGCTCGACCGGTGAGCAGTTCTTC.